This TCR beta chain was profiled in a study of long-term antiretroviral therapy in people with HIV. The germline gives CDR1 SEHNR, CDR2 FQNEAQ (reference sequence). The CDR3 length is 16 residues. Trimming shortened V by 5 bases and J by 8 bases, and 21 bases separated the two germline ends. This clone appeared once. The antigen remains undetermined. Study-level findings and limits: HIV repertoires covered narrower CDR3 length ranges than controls did. Relative to transplant donor controls, diversity remained lower despite increasing after ART.

The assay, immunoSEQ v3.0, was run at survey level. Sequencing aimed to cover roughly 40,000-55,000 T-cell genomes per sample. Some clones are missing from TCRdb's copy, which holds only in-frame ones; the method was immunoSEQ multiplex PCR. The table includes 30,000 to 35,000 clones, approximately 85% detected once. J is TRBJ2-2 and V is TRBV7-9; no clear D gene. This sample comprised unsorted PBMCs, obtained 0.8 years before starting antiretroviral therapy. This clonotype originated in a man aged 18-30 years with HIV. CDR3 region: CASSPPESGPPGELFF. The DNA of the CDR3 is TGTGCCAGCAGCCCCCCCGAATCAGGACCTCCGGGGGAGCTGTTTTTT.